The next 25 T cell receptor beta chains were all read from a single sample in a study of T cell repertoires in cytomegalovirus infection (dated by TCRdb to about 2019). What these receptors recognize is not known. This sample was sequenced with an Illumina HiSeq 1500. TCRdb reran the public reads through fastp at Q25 and MiXCR, keeping productive beta chains. Each record represents a unique CDR3 protein, reported with the most common genes and DNA among its rows. Recorded for this sample are roughly 920,000 distinct CDR3 sequences; 31% of them occurred a single time. The ten top clones hold around 15% of the sample. The label giving this sample's treatment or condition can be read as: in vitro stimulation with specific CMV peptide epitopes to enrich CMV-specific T cells. Sequenced here: cultured CD8+ T cells from PBMCs, sampled from culture after CMV antigen stimulation. These receptors all come from a human donor in good health (CMV status not recorded). Some clones in this sample may be carry-over from other donors' samples.

The chain combines TRBV7-3 with TRBJ2-1; D is possibly TRBD2 (6 bases). The germline gives CDR1 SGHTA, CDR2 FQGTGA. Trimming cost V 5 bases and J 0 bases, with 11 bases left between them. CDR3 length equals 15 residues. CDR3 in amino acids: CASSDLADSYNEQFF. DNA of the CDR3: TGTGCCAGCAGCGACTTAGCGGACTCCTACAATGAGCAGTTCTTC. The complete variable domain, with remaining parts taken from reference TRBV7-3 and TRBJ2-1, reads GAGVSQTPSNKVTEKGKYVELRCDPISGHTALYWYRQSLGQGPEFLIYFQGTGAADDSGLPNDRFFAVRPEGSVSTLKIQRTERGDSAVYLCASSDLADSYNEQFFGPGTRLTVL.

This clonotype was detected only a few times. V gene TRBV7-9 combines with J gene TRBJ2-7; 16 nucleotides agree with TRBD2. Germline loops: CDR1 SEHNR, CDR2 FQNEAQ (reference sequence). Trimming cost V 5 bases and J 4 bases; bases outside gene matches: 8. The CDR3 has 17 residues. The CDR3 DNA follows: TGTGCCAGCAGCGGCCCGGGACTAGCGGGGGGGCCGTACGAGCAGTACTTC. Translated: CASSGPGLAGGPYEQYF.

This clonotype was observed a handful of times. The chain is built from TRBV20-1 and TRBJ2-1; no definite D call. CDR1 and CDR2 from the germline V gene are DFQATT and SNEGSKA (reference sequence). V dropped 0 bases and J dropped 8 bases, with 14 bases sitting between them. CDR3 length: 14 residues. The CDR3: CSARDFRASDEQFF. For the CDR3, the DNA is TGCAGTGCTAGAGATTTTCGGGCTTCGGATGAGCAGTTCTTC.

The V and J genes are TRBV7-2 and TRBJ2-1; TRBD2 matches at 8 bases. Germline V CDR1 and CDR2: SGHTA, FQGNSA. This CDR3 comprises 18 residues. Trimming cost V 1 base and J 0 bases; bases outside gene matches: 8. In DNA, the CDR3 is TGTGCCAGCAGCTTAGTCCCAGCGGGGGTATACTCCTACAATGAGCAGTTCTTC. This sequence encodes CASSLVPAGVYSYNEQFF.

The rearrangement joins TRBV4-1 to TRBJ2-3, with D tentatively TRBD2 (6 bases). Germline V CDR1 and CDR2: MGHRA, YSYEKL. V was clipped by 11 bases and J by 5 bases, with 14 bases between them. The CDR3 is made up of 12 amino acids. CDR3 sequence reads: CAAGRPGDTQYF. DNA of the CDR3: TGCGCCGCAGGGAGGCCAGGAGATACGCAGTATTTT.

Details on this clonotype: The germline gene is not matched at one end of the junction; a read error may be the cause. The chain recombines TRBV7-7 with TRBJ2-5; D could derive from TRBD1 or TRBD2 (5 bases each). The CDR3 consists of 16 residues. Germline CDR1 and CDR2: SSHAT and FNYEAQ (reference sequence). The CDR3 DNA follows: TGTGCTAGCAGCTTAAGGAGGAGTCAGGGTCAAGAGACCCAGTACTTC. The encoded protein is CASSLRRSQGQETQYF.

The chain links TRBV6-5 to TRBJ2-5; D gene unclear. CDR1 and CDR2 (germline): MNHEY, SVGAGI. V shed 6 bases and J shed 4 bases, with 12 bases lying between them. The CDR3 covers 13 residues. CDR3 amino acids: CASSPGVGETQYF. CDR3 in DNA: TGTGCCAGCAGCCCTGGGGTAGGAGAGACCCAGTACTTC.

The CDR3 reads CASVLNRGNEQFF. The CDR3 coding sequence is TGTGCCAGTGTTTTGAATCGGGGGAATGAGCAGTTCTTC. The gene calls are TRBV12-3 or TRBV12-4 and TRBJ2-1; the D gene is possibly TRBD2 (6 bases). V was cut by 9 bases and J by 7 bases, with 16 bases left in between. This CDR3 region has 13 residues.

This clonotype was observed once. A much bigger clone sits one base away, suggesting this may be a read error. The chain employs TRBV7-6 and TRBJ2-7, with a tentative D call TRBD2 (7 bases). The CDR3 is made up of 14 amino acids. The germline CDR1 and CDR2 sequences are SGHVS and FNYEAQ. Here the CDR3 reads CVSSLGGGSYEQYV. As DNA, the CDR3 is TGTGTCAGCAGCTTAGGGGGGGGCTCCTACGAGCAGTACGTC.

V is TRBV19 and J is TRBJ2-1; TRBD2 agrees at 11 bases. From germline, CDR1 is LNHDA and CDR2 SQIVND (reference sequence). The J segment lost 4 bases and the V segment lost 7 bases, leaving 12 bases of the junction unmatched. The CDR3 length is 17 residues. The CDR3 loop is CASTPGILAGDYNEQFF. CDR3 nucleotides: TGTGCCAGTACCCCAGGGATACTAGCGGGGGATTACAATGAGCAGTTCTTC.

This clonotype came up many times. This chain joins TRBV7-9 and TRBJ1-1; D gene ambiguous. This CDR3 spans 13 amino acids. Trimming took 0 bases from V and 0 from J, leaving 2 bases between them. Germline CDR1 is SEHNR and CDR2 is FQNEAQ (reference sequence). The CDR3 loop is CASSLALNTEAFF. Written as DNA, the CDR3 is TGTGCCAGCAGCTTAGCTCTGAACACTGAAGCTTTCTTT.

This clonotype was seen a single time. This CDR3 reads CASSGGDTDTEAFF. The CDR3 nucleotides read TGCGCCAGCAGCGGGGGGGACACCGACACTGAAGCTTTCTTT. The V call is TRBV5-1, the J call TRBJ1-1; tentatively, D is TRBD1 (6 bases). This CDR3 contains 14 residues. V was clipped by 4 bases and J by 3 bases, with 13 bases between them. Germline CDR1 is SGHRS and CDR2 is YFSETQ.

The chain employs TRBV4-1 and TRBJ1-1, with D possibly TRBD1 on 5 matching bases. This CDR3 is built from 16 residues. With 0 bases removed from V and 0 bases from J, the gap between germline ends came to 11 bases. Germline lookup yields CDR1 MGHRA and CDR2 YSYEKL. In DNA form, the CDR3 reads TGCGCCAGCAGCCAAGAAGGTACAGGAATGAACACTGAAGCTTTCTTT. The encoded protein is CASSQEGTGMNTEAFF.

The V and J genes are TRBV7-6 and TRBJ2-3, with 9 positions matching TRBD2. The V gene's germline CDR1 is SGHVS and CDR2 FNYEAQ. The trim removed 2 bases at V and 6 bases at J, leaving 6 bases unmatched. The CDR3 covers 15 residues. The chain's CDR3 is CASSLQASGDDTQYF. The CDR3 nucleotides read TGTGCCAGCAGCTTACAGGCTAGCGGGGACGATACGCAGTATTTT. Full variable domain (missing parts from reference TRBV7-6 and TRBJ2-3): GAGVSQSPRYKVTKRGQDVALRCDPISGHVSLYWYRQALGQGPEFLTYFNYEAQQDKSGLPNDRFSAERPEGSISTLTIQRTEQRDSAMYRCASSLQASGDDTQYFGPGTRLTVL.

The chain couples TRBV18 to TRBJ2-5, with 7 bases lining up with TRBD2. V lost 3 bases and J lost 4; bases outside the gene matches: 14. The germline CDR1 and CDR2 sequences are KGHSH and LQKENI. CDR3 length equals 17 residues. CDR3 in amino acids: CASSPLFRDRTRETQYF. DNA for the CDR3: TGTGCCAGCTCACCCTTATTCCGGGACCGGACTAGAGAGACCCAGTACTTC. The whole variable domain, remainder taken from reference TRBV18 and TRBJ2-5, is NAGVMQNPRHLVRRRGQEARLRCSPMKGHSHVYWYRQLPEEGLKFMVYLQKENIIDESGMPKERFSAEFPKEGPSILRIQQVVRGDSAAYFCASSPLFRDRTRETQYFGPGTRLLVL.

The sample holds a few counts of this clonotype. V is TRBV6-5 and J is TRBJ2-7; 9 nucleotides match TRBD1. CDR1 MNHEY and CDR2 SVGAGI come from the germline V gene. The length of the CDR3 is 14 residues. V trimming: 2 bases; J trimming: 3 bases; junction bases outside the gene matches: 2. The DNA for the CDR3 is TGTGCCAGCAGTTACGGGGACAGGGTCTACGAGCAGTACTTC. As protein: CASSYGDRVYEQYF.

This clonotype was counted a few times. The chain couples TRBV3-1 to TRBJ2-2; D is undetermined. This CDR3 is built from 15 residues. Germline V lookup: CDR1 LGHDT, CDR2 YNNKEL (reference sequence). V lost 0 bases to trimming and J lost 8 bases, with 13 bases between them. CDR3: CASSQDGRLEGELFF. The CDR3 DNA is TGTGCCAGCAGCCAAGATGGTCGGCTCGAAGGGGAGCTGTTTTTT.

The rearrangement joins TRBV10-3 to TRBJ2-2; D remains unclear. Trimming took 10 bases from V and 3 from J, leaving 18 bases between them. The CDR3 contains 15 residues. Germline V gene lookup returns CDR1 ENHRY and CDR2 SYGVKD. The DNA of the CDR3 is TGTGCCACCTTCTCGAGTTCCGAATACACCGGGGAGCTGTTTTTT. This gives the protein CATFSSSEYTGELFF.

Only a few counts were recorded for this clonotype. J is TRBJ1-2 and V is TRBV7-9; no clear D gene. Trimming left V 5 bases short and J 7 bases short, with 11 bases between. This CDR3 comprises 12 residues. From germline, CDR1 is SEHNR and CDR2 FQNEAQ (reference sequence). The CDR3 protein is CASSKGVAGYTF. The CDR3 DNA reads as TGTGCCAGCAGCAAAGGAGTGGCTGGCTACACCTTC.

CDR3 DNA sequence: TGTGCCATCAGTACCTCGGGACTAGCGGGGGGGCTGACAGATACGCAGTATTTT. Amino acids: CAISTSGLAGGLTDTQYF. V and J are TRBV10-3 and TRBJ2-3; 16 bases align to TRBD2. CDR3 size: 18 residues. With 5 bases clipped from V and 3 bases from J, the junction kept 8 bases outside the gene matches. CDR1 is ENHRY and CDR2 is SYGVKD in the germline V gene.

In this sample, this clonotype turned up once. At one of its ends the junction is not consistent with the germline gene, which may arise from a read error. This chain joins TRBV7-6 and TRBJ2-5, with a possible D match to TRBD1 (6 bases). Germline V gene lookup returns CDR1 SGHVS and CDR2 FNYEAQ. The CDR3 has 15 residues. CDR3 nucleotide sequence: TGTGCCAACAGCTTTATCTCCGGGACAAGGGAGACCCAGTACTTC. Translating it yields CANSFISGTRETQYF. The full variable domain, rest sourced from reference TRBV7-6 and TRBJ2-5, is GAGVSQSPRYKVTKRGQDVALRCDPISGHVSLYWYRQALGQGPEFLTYFNYEAQQDKSGLPNDRFSAERPEGSISTLTIQRTEQRDSAMYRCANSFISGTRETQYFGPGTRLLVL.

CDR3 in amino acids: CASGLSVNYGYTF. CDR3 sequence (DNA): TGTGCTAGTGGTTTATCAGTCAACTATGGCTACACCTTC. The chain carries TRBV12-5 and TRBJ1-2; D ambiguous. Germline CDR1 is LGHNT and CDR2 is FRNRAP. V lost 3 bases to trimming and J lost 2 bases, with 7 bases between them. This CDR3 is built from 13 residues.

With respect to this clonotype: A read error may produce the germline difference seen at one junction end. The chain combines TRBV2 with TRBJ2-4; possibly TRBD1 or TRBD2 for D (7 bases each). The CDR3 runs to 10 residues. Germline V gene sequence: CDR1 SNHLY, CDR2 FYNNEI. The CDR3 DNA sequence: TGTGTCAGCAGGGGGGGCATTCAGTACTTC. Translation gives CVSRGGIQYF.

This chain connects TRBV27 to TRBJ2-3; D ambiguous. The CDR3 is 14 residues long. Germline-derived CDR1 and CDR2 are MNHEY and SMNVEV (reference sequence). V dropped 3 bases and J dropped 1 base, with 8 bases sitting between them. In nucleotides, the CDR3 is TGTGCCAGCAGTTTGATGGCGGGCACAGATACGCAGTATTTT. Protein sequence: CASSLMAGTDTQYF.

The gene calls are TRBV6-5 and TRBJ1-1; TRBD1 might be the D (5 bases). This CDR3 comprises 14 residues. The germline CDR1 and CDR2 sequences are MNHEY and SVGAGI. Trimming cost V 6 bases and J 8 bases, with 19 bases left between them. This chain's CDR3 is CASRPFDWPGEAFF. The DNA for the CDR3 is TGTGCCAGCAGACCCTTCGACTGGCCAGGGGAAGCTTTCTTT.